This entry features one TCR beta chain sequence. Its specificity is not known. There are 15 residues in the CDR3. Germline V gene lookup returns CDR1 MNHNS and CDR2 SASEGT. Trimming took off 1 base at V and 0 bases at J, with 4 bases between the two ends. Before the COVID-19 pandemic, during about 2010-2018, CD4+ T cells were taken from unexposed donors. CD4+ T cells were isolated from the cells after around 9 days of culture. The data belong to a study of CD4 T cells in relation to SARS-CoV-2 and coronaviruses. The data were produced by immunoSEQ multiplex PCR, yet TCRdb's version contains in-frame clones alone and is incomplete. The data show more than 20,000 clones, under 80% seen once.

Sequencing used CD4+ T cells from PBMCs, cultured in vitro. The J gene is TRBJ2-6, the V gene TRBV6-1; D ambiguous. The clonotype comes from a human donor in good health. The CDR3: CASSEDSSGANVLTF. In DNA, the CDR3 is TGTGCCAGCAGTGAAGACAGCTCTGGGGCCAACGTCCTGACTTTC.